The 2 T cell receptor beta chains given below trace back to one sample, sequenced in a study of T-cell memory formation after mild COVID-19. Each CDR3 protein is one row after TCRdb ran MiXCR on the 5' RACE reads. This table has over 150,000 distinct CDR3 sequences, 13% appearing once. The sequenced material came from PBMCs or a T cell subset sorted from them (not recorded which). All receptors come from a man aged 18 to 29 who had mild COVID-19 (a few samples of this study predate the infection). Cell type and time point are not known.

V gene TRBV3-1 combines with J gene TRBJ2-3; maybe TRBD2 (5 bases). The germline CDR1 and CDR2 sequences are LGHDT and YNNKEL (reference sequence). The CDR3 extends over 16 amino acids. Deletions cut 0 bases from V and 2 bases from J, with 12 bases between. The CDR3 loop reads CASSQDQERLTDTQYF. DNA of the CDR3: TGTGCCAGCAGCCAAGATCAGGAGCGGCTCACAGATACGCAGTATTTT.

This chain links TRBV5-1 with TRBJ2-7; TRBD1 aligns across 9 bases. The germline V gene has CDR1 SGHRS and CDR2 YFSETQ. Losses at the gene ends were 5 bases for V and 2 bases for J; bases not matched to a gene: 14. This CDR3 region has 17 residues. The CDR3, as DNA: TGCGCCAGCAGTTTTGCTGGAGGGGGACAGGGCCCCTACGAGCAGTACGTC. Protein sequence: CASSFAGGGQGPYEQYV.